The next 18 T cell receptor beta chains were all read from a single sample in a study of cytomegalovirus exposure and HLA in healthy donors. The PCR was carried out with 60 Vbeta primers and 13 Jbeta primers. Measured with immunoSEQ multiplex PCR; TCRdb has only the in-frame clones, and not every one. The sample has about 160,000 clones, over 60% seen once. The sequenced sample consisted of PBMCs. The source of these receptors is a woman aged 50 to 60 in good health and CMV-seropositive.

This clone was recorded only once. The V gene is TRBV7-6, the J gene TRBJ2-2; D is perhaps TRBD2 (8 bases). Per germline, CDR1 SGHVS and CDR2 FNYEAQ. CDR3 length: 14 residues. This CDR3 is CATGRGPNTGELFF. As DNA, the CDR3 is TGTGCGACCGGGAGGGGGCCGAACACCGGGGAGCTGTTTTTT. The whole variable domain, remainder taken from reference TRBV7-6 and TRBJ2-2, is GAGVSQSPRYKVTKRGQDVALRCDPISGHVSLYWYRQALGQGPEFLTYFNYEAQQDKSGLPNDRFSAERPEGSISTLTIQRTEQRDSAMYRCATGRGPNTGELFFGEGSRLTVL.

V usage is TRBV6-6 and J usage is TRBJ2-2; TRBD1 agrees at 8 bases. This CDR3 is 15 amino acids long. V trimming: 7 bases; J trimming: 0 bases; junction bases outside the gene matches: 4. Looked up from germline, CDR1 is MNHNY and CDR2 is SVGAGI (reference sequence). CDR3 loop: CASNQQGANTGELFF. As DNA, the CDR3 is TGTGCCAGCAACCAACAGGGGGCGAACACCGGGGAGCTGTTTTTT.

This clone was counted between two and nine times. The genes are TRBV28 and TRBJ2-5; TRBD1 matches at 7 bases. The germline CDR1 and CDR2 sequences are MDHEN and SYDVKM. Losses at the gene ends were 1 base for V and 5 bases for J; bases not matched to a gene: 10. The CDR3 length is 16 residues. CDR3 sequence (DNA): TGTGCCAGCAGTTTATTAGGGACAGCAAACGGGGAGACCCAGTACTTC. Its translation is CASSLLGTANGETQYF.

The genes are TRBV2 and TRBJ2-1; TRBD2 aligns across 12 bases. The V gene's germline CDR1 is SNHLY and CDR2 FYNNEI. The CDR3 length is 18 residues. V dropped 8 bases and J dropped 0; count of bases not matched to a gene: 11. CDR3: CASLRLAGALSSYNEQFF. The CDR3 DNA follows: TGTGCCAGCTTGCGACTAGCGGGGGCCTTAAGCTCCTACAATGAGCAGTTCTTC.

This clone was detected only a few times. The rearrangement links TRBV4-3 to TRBJ1-4; TRBD1 agrees at 7 bases. Germline values: CDR1 LGHNA, CDR2 YSLEER. The CDR3 is 16 amino acids. The V and J ends lost 4 bases and 3 bases, in that order; junction bases with no gene match: 8. The CDR3 DNA reads as TGCGCCAGCAGCCCGACTCCGGGACAGCCTAATGAAAAACTGTTTTTT. This translates into CASSPTPGQPNEKLFF.

V and J are TRBV7-3 and TRBJ2-1; D is possibly TRBD1 (6 bases). The germline gives CDR1 SGHTA, CDR2 FQGTGA. This CDR3 is 15 amino acids long. V lost 5 bases and J 0 bases, leaving 11 bases between the germline ends. In DNA form, the CDR3 reads TGTGCCAGCAGCCAACAGGGTAGCTCCTACAATGAGCAGTTCTTC. Its translation: CASSQQGSSYNEQFF.

This sequence joins TRBV6-4 and TRBJ2-3; D possibly corresponds to TRBD2 (6 bases). The germline V gene encodes CDR1 MRHNA and CDR2 SNTAGT. The CDR3 covers 14 residues. V shed 2 bases and J shed 4 bases, with 10 bases lying between them. CDR3 amino acids: CASSDGGASDTQYF. The DNA of the CDR3 is TGTGCCAGCAGTGACGGCGGGGCCTCAGATACGCAGTATTTT.

The chain uses TRBV6-5 and TRBJ1-3, with 9 nucleotides matching TRBD1. This CDR3 is 15 amino acids long. Germline V gives CDR1 MNHEY, CDR2 SVGAGI. V dropped 2 bases and J dropped 3; count of bases not matched to a gene: 2. The CDR3 loop is CASSYGTGIGNTIYF. The DNA for the CDR3 is TGTGCCAGCAGTTACGGGACAGGGATTGGAAACACCATATATTTT.

The table lists this clone with a few counts. This chain uses TRBV2 with TRBJ1-2; D might be TRBD1 (5 bases). The CDR3 is 13 residues long. Germline values: CDR1 SNHLY, CDR2 FYNNEI. V gave up 6 bases and J gave up 6 bases, with 14 bases separating them. This CDR3 is CASSPGGADGYTF. CDR3 coding DNA: TGTGCCAGCAGCCCAGGCGGGGCGGATGGCTACACCTTC.

V is TRBV30 and J is TRBJ2-3, with 11 positions matching TRBD2. CDR3 size: 15 residues. The germline CDR1 and CDR2 sequences are GTSNPN and SVGIG (reference sequence). The ends lost 4 bases at V and 0 bases at J; junction bases unmatched: 3. The CDR3 spells CAWNSGGASTDTQYF. DNA of the CDR3: TGTGCCTGGAATAGCGGGGGGGCGAGCACAGATACGCAGTATTTT.

The genes are TRBV4-3 and TRBJ2-7, with 10 nucleotides matching TRBD1. CDR1 and CDR2 from the germline V gene are LGHNA and YSLEER. The CDR3 covers 16 residues. J lost 1 base, V lost 1 base, and 4 bases had no gene match. CDR3 sequence (DNA): TGCGCCAGCAGCCAAGTCAGGGGACAGGGGTCCTACGAGCAGTACTTC. It is translated as CASSQVRGQGSYEQYF.

V is TRBV5-8 and J is TRBJ2-7; the match to TRBD2 covers 11 bases. This CDR3 has 16 residues. The V segment lost 3 bases and the J segment 6 bases; nucleotides outside the gene matches: 11. In germline, CDR1 is SGHTS, CDR2 YDEGEE. DNA for the CDR3: TGTGCCAGCAGCTCTAGGGCCTTAGCGGGAGGGGGCGAGCAGTACTTC. Protein: CASSSRALAGGGEQYF.

The rearrangement links TRBV6-1 to TRBJ1-1, with TRBD1 matching over 9 bases. Germline V gene data show CDR1 as MNHNS and CDR2 as SASEGT. V shed 6 bases, J shed 3 bases, and the junction held 8 bases outside the gene matches. The CDR3 is 15 amino acids. The CDR3 region is CASRRDRVGYTEAFF. The CDR3 DNA follows: TGTGCCAGCAGACGGGACAGGGTTGGGTACACTGAAGCTTTCTTT.

The rearrangement joins TRBV29-1 to TRBJ1-1, with 9 positions matching TRBD1. Per the germline V gene, CDR1 is SQVTM and CDR2 is ANQGSEA. V trimming: 7 bases; J trimming: 7 bases; junction bases outside the gene matches: 13. The CDR3 has 14 residues. CDR3 region: CSAGTGLFVGEAFF. The CDR3 DNA follows: TGCAGCGCAGGGACAGGGCTTTTTGTAGGTGAAGCTTTCTTT.

The J gene is TRBJ2-2, the V gene TRBV10-1; 7 nucleotides agree with TRBD1. The CDR3 is 15 residues long. Per the germline V gene, CDR1 is WNHNN and CDR2 is SYGVQD (reference sequence). V lost 3 bases, J lost 7 bases, and 8 bases stayed unmatched. Here the CDR3 DNA reads TGCGCCAGCAGTGAAAGGGGGCCTTTTGTCGGGGAGCTGTTTTTT. Amino acid sequence: CASSERGPFVGELFF.

The V and J genes are TRBV4-2 and TRBJ2-3; 12 bases align to TRBD2. The germline CDR1 and CDR2 sequences are LGHNA and YNFKEQ. CDR3 size: 15 residues. With 6 bases clipped from V and 4 bases from J, the junction kept 5 bases outside the gene matches. CDR3 sequence (DNA): TGTGCCAGCAGACGCGGGACTAGCGGGCCAGATACGCAGTATTTT. Its translation: CASRRGTSGPDTQYF.

The table lists this clone with a few counts. The chain carries TRBV19 and TRBJ2-3; perhaps TRBD1 as D (5 bases). V was pared by 4 bases and J by 1 base, with 18 bases between. The CDR3 spans 17 residues. CDR1 LNHDA and CDR2 SQIVND come from the germline V gene (reference sequence). The CDR3 DNA is TGTGCCAGTAGTAGCCGATCACAGCTAGGGGGCACAGATACGCAGTATTTT. This encodes CASSSRSQLGGTDTQYF.

The rearrangement uses TRBV6-1 and TRBJ2-7; weak D call: TRBD2 (6 bases). The CDR3 extends over 16 amino acids. Germline lookup yields CDR1 MNHNS and CDR2 SASEGT. The V gene lost 4 bases and the J gene lost 2 bases, with 18 bases spanning the gap. CDR3 sequence reads: CASSVETSGPAYEQYF. CDR3 DNA: TGTGCCAGCAGTGTTGAAACGAGCGGGCCGGCCTACGAGCAGTACTTC.